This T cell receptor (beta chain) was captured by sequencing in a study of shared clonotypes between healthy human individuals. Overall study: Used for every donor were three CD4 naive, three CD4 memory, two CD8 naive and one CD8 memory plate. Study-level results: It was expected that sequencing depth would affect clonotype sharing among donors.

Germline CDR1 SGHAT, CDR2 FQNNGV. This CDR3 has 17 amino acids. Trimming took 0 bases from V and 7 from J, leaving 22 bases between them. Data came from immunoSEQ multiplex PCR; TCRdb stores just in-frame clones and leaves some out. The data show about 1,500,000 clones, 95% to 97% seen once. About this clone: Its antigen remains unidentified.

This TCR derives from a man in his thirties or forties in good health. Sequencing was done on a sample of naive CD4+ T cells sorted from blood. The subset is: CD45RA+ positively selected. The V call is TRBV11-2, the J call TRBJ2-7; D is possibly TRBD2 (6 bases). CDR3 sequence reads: CASSLDLLRGRAGEQYF. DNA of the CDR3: TGTGCCAGCAGCTTAGATCTCCTCCGGGGCAGGGCGGGAGAGCAGTACTTC.